This T cell receptor (beta chain) appears in the sequencing data of a study of regulatory T cells in long-lasting Graves disease. This clonotype was seen only a few times. What it binds is not known. Time point: newly diagnosed GD, antithyroid drugs for less than 3 months. From PBMCs, RNA was extracted and then used to make the TCR library. Trimming cost V 5 bases and J 6 bases, with 18 bases left between them. The length of the CDR3 is 15 residues. Germline assignment: CDR1 SEHNR and CDR2 FQNEAQ (reference sequence). Both iRepertoire HTBI primers and Arm-PCR of CDR3 regions were used to build the TCR beta libraries. TCRdb processed the multiplex PCR reads anew with MiXCR; each CDR3 protein has one entry. The table has about 540,000 distinct CDR3 sequences, roughly 13% seen once. Findings and caveats of the study: Patients with persistent disease showed a bias toward TRBV28, TRBJ1-2 and TRBJ2-5.

These same records also appear under a second study, on T cells in Graves' hyperthyroidism and ophthalmopathy. That work states: In blood, most of the thyroid clonotypes expanded above 0.001 were also present.

Sequencing was performed on peripheral blood mononuclear cells (PBMCs), taken at new diagnosis, from a patient treated with antithyroid drugs. The chain uses TRBV7-9 and TRBJ2-3, with D unclear. The sequence was obtained from a man younger than 40 with Graves disease. CDR3 loop: CASSQDPRRADTQYF. The CDR3 coding sequence is TGTGCCAGCAGCCAAGATCCGCGCCGGGCGGATACGCAGTATTTT.